The 21 T cell receptor beta chains given below trace back to one sample, sequenced in a study of T cell repertoires in cytomegalovirus infection. TCRdb called the reads again in MiXCR, with one record for every CDR3 protein. The sample lists 640,000 or so distinct CDR3 sequences; around 30% were seen once. Which antigens these TCRs recognize remains unknown. Sequences were derived from cultured PBMCs, sampled from culture after CMV antigen stimulation. These receptors were taken from a human donor in good health (CMV status not recorded). Some clones in this sample may be carry-over from other donors' samples.

This chain uses TRBV11-2 with TRBJ2-7; unclear D gene. V lost 2 bases to trimming and J lost 3 bases, with 5 bases between them. Germline-derived CDR1 and CDR2 are SGHAT and FQNNGV. The CDR3 covers 12 residues. CDR3 loop: CASSLQVYEQYF. CDR3 bases: TGTGCCAGCAGCTTACAAGTCTACGAGCAGTACTTC. The whole variable domain, filled in from reference TRBV11-2 and TRBJ2-7, reads EAGVAQSPRYKIIEKRQSVAFWCNPISGHATLYWYQQILGQGPKLLIQFQNNGVVDDSQLPKDRFSAERLKGVDSTLKIQPAKLEDSAVYLCASSLQVYEQYFGPGTRLTVT.

This clonotype was recorded a few times. The rearrangement uses TRBV7-2 and TRBJ2-1, with 7 bases that match TRBD1. V trimming: 1 base; J trimming: 6 bases; junction bases outside the gene matches: 3. CDR1 is SGHTA, CDR2 FQGNSA, per germline. The CDR3 runs to 14 residues. The CDR3 is CASSLGGQPNEQFF. The CDR3, as DNA: TGTGCCAGCAGCTTAGGGGGACAGCCCAATGAGCAGTTCTTC.

The gene calls are TRBV2 and TRBJ2-3, with TRBD1 as a possible D gene (5 bases). V was shortened by 10 bases and J by 5 bases, with 13 bases between the two germline ends. The CDR3 sequence is 12 residues long. Germline CDR1 and CDR2: SNHLY and FYNNEI. CDR3 region: CATSGQGDTQYF. The CDR3 DNA reads as TGTGCCACCTCCGGCCAGGGAGATACGCAGTATTTT.

This clonotype was seen only a few times. The V call is TRBV7-2, the J call TRBJ1-4; tentative D call: TRBD1 (5 bases). Trimming left V 5 bases short and J 3 bases short, with 13 bases between. This CDR3 has 15 residues. Germline CDR1 and CDR2: SGHTA and FQGNSA. CDR3 residues: CASSPGGLANEKLFF. The CDR3 bases are TGTGCCAGCAGCCCCGGGGGTTTGGCTAATGAAAAACTGTTTTTT.

V and J are TRBV6-2 or TRBV6-3 and TRBJ2-3, with 7 bases fitting TRBD2. Germline values: CDR1 MNHEY, CDR2 SVGEGT. The V gene end was trimmed by 5 bases and the J gene end by 8 bases; junction bases not matched to a gene: 13. CDR3 length: 15 residues. The CDR3 sequence is CASSKLAPVRGTQYF. DNA for the CDR3: TGTGCCAGCAGTAAACTAGCGCCCGTGAGGGGTACGCAGTATTTT.

This clonotype was seen at least ten times. The V and J genes are TRBV6-1 and TRBJ1-6; D is ambiguous. The V end lost 4 bases, the J end lost 7 bases, and 2 bases lay between the germline ends. Germline V lookup: CDR1 MNHNS, CDR2 SASEGT. CDR3 length: 11 amino acids. CDR3 coding DNA: TGTGCCAGCAGTGGCAATTCACCCCTCCACTTT. Its protein is CASSGNSPLHF.

The chain employs TRBV19 and TRBJ1-5; D not resolved. Germline assignment: CDR1 LNHDA and CDR2 SQIVND (reference sequence). V was clipped by 0 bases and J by 2 bases, with 11 bases between them. The CDR3 consists of 16 residues. For the CDR3, the DNA is TGTGCCAGTAGTATAGATACTGGATCGGGCAATCAGCCCCAGCATTTT. As protein: CASSIDTGSGNQPQHF.

The rearrangement uses TRBV7-8 and TRBJ2-1; the D gene is possibly TRBD1 (6 bases). Germline-derived CDR1 and CDR2 are SGHVS and FQNEAQ. There are 14 residues in the CDR3. V was shortened by 5 bases and J by 7 bases, with 15 bases between the two germline ends. Here the CDR3 reads CASSNPGATNEQFF. CDR3 DNA sequence: TGTGCCAGCAGCAATCCAGGGGCCACGAATGAGCAGTTCTTC. Full variable domain (rest looked up from reference TRBV7-8 and TRBJ2-1): GAGVSQSPRYKVAKRGQDVALRCDPISGHVSLFWYQQALGQGPEFLTYFQNEAQLDKSGLPSDRFFAERPEGSVSTLKIQRTQQEDSAVYLCASSNPGATNEQFFGPGTRLTVL.

This clonotype was seen a few times. The chain uses TRBV7-2 and TRBJ2-7; the D gene is possibly TRBD2 (5 bases). This CDR3 contains 13 residues. Trimming pared 5 bases from V and 6 bases from J, leaving 14 bases between. Germline values: CDR1 SGHTA, CDR2 FQGNSA. The CDR3 reads CASSTRTRLEQYF. The CDR3 nucleotides are TGTGCCAGCAGCACCCGGACTCGCCTCGAGCAGTACTTC.

V and J are TRBV28 and TRBJ1-2, with a weak D call TRBD1 (5 bases). Trimming removed 6 bases from V and 2 bases from J, with 19 bases in between. The CDR3 length is 16 residues. The germline CDR1 and CDR2 sequences are MDHEN and SYDVKM. As DNA, the CDR3 is TGTGCCAGCAGCCACGGGACCCTAATTGAGAACTATGGCTACACCTTC. Translated: CASSHGTLIENYGYTF.

The chain combines TRBV29-1 with TRBJ2-7; D might be TRBD1 (5 bases). Germline CDR1 reads SQVTM; CDR2 reads ANQGSEA. Trimming took 7 bases from V and 4 from J, leaving 14 bases between them. This CDR3 is built from 12 residues. This CDR3 reads CSATGREYEQYF. CDR3 nucleotides: TGCAGCGCCACAGGTAGAGAATACGAGCAGTACTTC.

The V and J genes are TRBV12-3 or TRBV12-4 and TRBJ2-5; D possibly corresponds to TRBD1 (6 bases). There are 15 residues in the CDR3. V was shortened by 8 bases and J by 0 bases, with 16 bases between the two germline ends. CDR3 DNA sequence: TGTGCCAGCCGAGGGGGAAACGGGGACCAAGAGACCCAGTACTTC. Residues: CASRGGNGDQETQYF.

The chain is built from TRBV12-3 or TRBV12-4 and TRBJ2-1; either TRBD1 or TRBD2 may supply D (5 bases each). The CDR3 is 14 amino acids. Trimming stripped 6 bases from V and 6 bases from J, with 15 bases between. The CDR3 loop is CASRLGEGVNEQFF. The CDR3 bases are TGTGCCAGCAGATTGGGGGAAGGGGTCAATGAGCAGTTCTTC.

Turning to this clonotype: Relative to the germline gene, one junction end is altered; a read error may explain this. The chain recombines TRBV5-3 with TRBJ1-4; D is unresolved. TRBV5-3 is treated as an ORF (open reading frame) with a function not yet certain. The CDR3 covers 15 residues. CDR3 in amino acids: CASSLEGRDGEKLFF. The CDR3 DNA reads TGTGCCAGCAGCTTGGAGGGAAGGGATGGGGAAAAACTGTTTTTT.

The V and J genes are TRBV19 and TRBJ2-2, with D maybe TRBD2 (6 bases). CDR3 length equals 16 residues. Trimming shortened V by 5 bases and J by 0 bases, and 13 bases separated the two germline ends. CDR1 is LNHDA, CDR2 SQIVND, per germline (reference sequence). The CDR3 sequence is CASSYWDSANTGELFF. In DNA form, the CDR3 reads TGTGCCAGTAGTTATTGGGACTCAGCGAACACCGGGGAGCTGTTTTTT.

The sample holds many counts of this clonotype. The V call is TRBV4-1, the J call TRBJ1-3; tentatively, D is TRBD1 (6 bases). The germline V gene has CDR1 MGHRA and CDR2 YSYEKL. Between the trimmed V and J ends, which lost 3 bases and 7 bases, there was a span of 16 bases. The CDR3 consists of 15 residues. Written as DNA, the CDR3 is TGCGCCAGCAGCCACCCACAGGGTACTTCGAACACCATATATTTT. Protein sequence: CASSHPQGTSNTIYF.

This clonotype has a handful of counts. The chain has TRBV5-1 and TRBJ2-5; TRBD1 matches 7 bases. The CDR3 runs 14 residues. Germline assignment: CDR1 SGHRS and CDR2 YFSETQ. With V trimmed by 4 bases and J by 4 bases, 7 bases remained unmatched. This CDR3 reads CASSVGQVVETQYF. The CDR3 DNA follows: TGCGCCAGCAGCGTTGGACAGGTGGTAGAGACCCAGTACTTC.

This rearrangement joins TRBV10-2 to TRBJ2-7, with 9 bases matching TRBD2. The CDR3 extends over 15 amino acids. CDR1 is WSHSY and CDR2 is SAAADI in the germline V gene. V trimming: 3 bases; J trimming: 1 base; junction bases outside the gene matches: 4. The CDR3 protein is CASSEAGGKSYEQYF. Written as DNA, the CDR3 is TGCGCCAGCAGTGAAGCGGGAGGCAAATCCTACGAGCAGTACTTC.

The chain couples TRBV7-4 to TRBJ1-4, with unresolved D. CDR1 and CDR2 from the germline V gene are SGHVT and SQSDAQ. The CDR3 sequence is 14 residues long. V lost 6 bases to trimming and J lost 7 bases, with 15 bases between them. The CDR3 loop is CASRRRGRGEKLFF. The CDR3 nucleotides read TGTGCCAGCAGGAGGAGAGGGCGAGGTGAAAAACTGTTTTTT.

This sequence joins TRBV7-6 and TRBJ2-7; 8 bases are a match to TRBD1. The CDR3 extends over 16 amino acids. Trimming removed 5 bases from V and 0 bases from J; junction bases left unmatched: 9. Germline assignment: CDR1 SGHVS and CDR2 FNYEAQ. CDR3 residues: CASSPEPGQASYEQYF. CDR3 bases: TGTGCCAGCAGCCCTGAGCCGGGACAGGCCTCCTACGAGCAGTACTTC.

The J gene is TRBJ1-5, the V gene TRBV12-3 or TRBV12-4, with D unclear. The CDR3 is 14 amino acids. V gave up 4 bases and J gave up 2 bases, with 9 bases separating them. The CDR3 region is CASSSSWGNQPQHF. CDR3 nucleotide sequence: TGTGCCAGCAGTTCTTCCTGGGGCAATCAGCCCCAGCATTTT.